The 24 T cell receptor beta chains below all came from one sample that was sequenced in a study of early T cells in non-severe SARS-CoV-2 infection. MiXCR was run by TCRdb on the 5' RACE reads, yielding one entry per CDR3 protein. The sample has around 66,000 distinct CDR3 sequences, roughly 5.7% seen once. Source: whole blood, taken at baseline. Every receptor here comes from an adult who was a healthcare worker with PCR-confirmed SARS-CoV-2 infection or an uninfected control (not recorded which).

This clonotype turned up a few times. The CDR3 sequence is CSALGGGGETQYF. For the CDR3, the DNA is TGCAGTGCTCTAGGGGGAGGTGGAGAGACCCAGTACTTC. This chain links TRBV20-1 with TRBJ2-5; D possibly uses TRBD1 or TRBD2 (6 bases each). Between the trimmed V and J ends, which lost 5 bases and 4 bases, there was a span of 14 bases. Per germline, CDR1 DFQATT and CDR2 SNEGSKA (reference sequence). This CDR3 has 13 amino acids.

This clonotype was recorded many times. The gene calls are TRBV28 and TRBJ1-5; possibly TRBD1 for D (6 bases). This CDR3 has 15 amino acids. Trimming pared 11 bases from V and 1 base from J, leaving 18 bases between. Germline V gene sequence: CDR1 MDHEN, CDR2 SYDVKM. CDR3 nucleotide sequence: TGTGCCCGACTCGCCTGGGGGCGCAGCAATCAGCCCCAGCATTTT. Protein sequence: CARLAWGRSNQPQHF.

The table lists this clonotype with a count of one. This likely comes from a read error, as the CDR3 has no conserved phenylalanine or tryptophan at its end. The rearrangement joins TRBV6-1 to TRBJ1-5; 7 bases fit TRBD1. The CDR3 is made up of 14 amino acids. The germline V gene encodes CDR1 MNHNS and CDR2 SASEGT. J gave up 6 bases and V 6 bases, and 8 bases lay outside the gene matches. This CDR3 is CASRQTGSGQPQHS. The CDR3 DNA is TGTGCCAGCAGGCAGACAGGGAGCGGTCAGCCCCAGCATTCT.

The chain combines TRBV9 with TRBJ2-3; 10 bases fit TRBD2. The germline CDR1 and CDR2 sequences are SGDLS and YYNGEE. CDR3 length equals 17 residues. V was pared by 4 bases and J by 4 bases, with 12 bases of the junction left unmatched. The CDR3 here is CASSRPSGRAGADTQYF. CDR3 in DNA: TGTGCCAGCAGCCGACCCAGCGGGAGGGCCGGTGCAGATACGCAGTATTTT.

This clonotype was counted at least ten times. The genes are TRBV28 and TRBJ1-2, with D hard to call. Trimming removed 4 bases at V and 5 bases at J, with 23 bases between. Germline-derived CDR1 and CDR2 are MDHEN and SYDVKM. This CDR3 region has 17 residues. The CDR3 loop is CASSSQAEEVRLYGYTF. The CDR3 DNA is TGTGCCAGCAGTTCGCAGGCCGAGGAAGTCAGATTATATGGCTACACCTTC.

This clonotype was detected ten times or more. The chain uses TRBV7-9 and TRBJ2-7, with a weak D call TRBD2 (6 bases). The V and J ends lost 0 bases and 2 bases respectively, with 26 bases between them. CDR3 length equals 20 residues. CDR1 and CDR2 (germline): SEHNR, FQNEAQ (reference sequence). CDR3: CASSLAMNAGSPLSPYEQYF. DNA of the CDR3: TGTGCCAGCAGCTTAGCGATGAATGCGGGATCCCCCCTATCACCCTACGAGCAGTACTTC. The entire variable domain, with the rest obtained from reference TRBV7-9 and TRBJ2-7, is as follows: DTGVSQNPRHKITKRGQNVTFRCDPISEHNRLYWYRQTLGQGPEFLTYFQNEAQLEKSRLLSDRFSAERPKGSFSTLEIQRTEQGDSAMYLCASSLAMNAGSPLSPYEQYFGPGTRLTVT.

At least ten counts were recorded for this clonotype. The J gene is TRBJ2-7, the V gene TRBV20-1; D is unresolved. Germline V gene data show CDR1 as DFQATT and CDR2 as SNEGSKA (reference sequence). CDR3 length equals 14 residues. V was pared by 0 bases and J by 4 bases, with 13 bases between. The CDR3 loop reads CSARDYRRMYEQYF. The CDR3 coding sequence is TGCAGTGCTAGAGATTATAGGAGAATGTACGAGCAGTACTTC.

There are many counts of this clonotype. The chain uses TRBV3-1 and TRBJ2-3, with D perhaps TRBD2 (5 bases). The germline V and J ends were trimmed by 1 base and 10 bases, with 18 bases remaining between them. This CDR3 has 15 residues. Per the germline V gene, CDR1 is LGHDT and CDR2 is YNNKEL (reference sequence). CDR3 region: CASSQGLLPGGSQYF. CDR3 in DNA: TGTGCCAGCAGCCAAGGTTTACTCCCGGGCGGGTCGCAGTATTTT.

This clonotype was counted at least ten times. This sequence joins TRBV28 and TRBJ2-1; 10 bases align to TRBD2. Losses at the gene ends were 3 bases for V and 8 bases for J; bases not matched to a gene: 7. The CDR3 extends over 15 amino acids. CDR1 MDHEN and CDR2 SYDVKM come from the germline V gene. This chain's CDR3 is CASSLSSGRADEQFF. The CDR3 nucleotides are TGTGCCAGCAGTTTGTCCAGCGGGAGGGCTGATGAGCAGTTCTTC.

This clonotype has just a few counts. The chain has TRBV11-2 and TRBJ2-7; D is unclear. Per the germline V gene, CDR1 is SGHAT and CDR2 is FQNNGV. The V end lost 2 bases, the J end lost 3 bases, and 8 bases lay between the germline ends. The CDR3 runs 13 residues. The CDR3 loop is CASSLRLYYEQYF. The CDR3 DNA reads TGTGCCAGCAGCTTAAGGCTATACTACGAGCAGTACTTC. The whole variable domain, filled in from reference TRBV11-2 and TRBJ2-7, reads EAGVAQSPRYKIIEKRQSVAFWCNPISGHATLYWYQQILGQGPKLLIQFQNNGVVDDSQLPKDRFSAERLKGVDSTLKIQPAKLEDSAVYLCASSLRLYYEQYFGPGTRLTVT.

The genes are TRBV7-6 and TRBJ2-1, with TRBD2 identical over 10 bases. This CDR3 comprises 15 residues. V gave up 5 bases and J gave up 9 bases; unmatched junction bases: 10. Germline CDR1 SGHVS, CDR2 FNYEAQ. The chain's CDR3 is CASSPRLAGGLEQFF. The CDR3, as DNA: TGTGCCAGCAGCCCCCGGTTAGCGGGAGGTCTTGAGCAGTTCTTC.

The chain combines TRBV5-1 with TRBJ2-7, with D maybe TRBD2 (5 bases). The V gene lost 4 bases and the J gene lost 1 base, with 9 bases spanning the gap. Looked up from germline, CDR1 is SGHRS and CDR2 is YFSETQ. The CDR3 loop spans 13 amino acids. The CDR3 coding sequence is TGCGCCAGCAGCGACACGGGGTCCTACGAGCAGTACTTC. Encoded protein: CASSDTGSYEQYF.

This clonotype has a count of ten or more. The chain employs TRBV7-2 and TRBJ2-3; no clear D. The CDR3 covers 18 residues. CDR1 and CDR2 (germline): SGHTA, FQGNSA. V was cut by 1 base and J by 0 bases, with 17 bases left in between. The CDR3 coding sequence is TGTGCCAGCAGCTTAGGTATCCAGCACCCTGTGAGCACAGATACGCAGTATTTT. Protein: CASSLGIQHPVSTDTQYF.

The chain carries TRBV10-3 and TRBJ2-7; the match to TRBD2 covers 11 bases. The germline V gene has CDR1 ENHRY and CDR2 SYGVKD. The CDR3 is 16 residues long. Unmatched junction bases numbered 11, after V lost 5 bases and J lost 5 bases. The CDR3 protein is CAISPGLAESSNEQYF. As DNA, the CDR3 is TGTGCCATCAGTCCGGGACTAGCGGAATCGTCCAACGAGCAGTACTTC.

This clonotype occurred many times. V gene TRBV6-2 or TRBV6-3 combines with J gene TRBJ2-1, with D hard to call. The V end lost 6 bases, the J end lost 3 bases, and 12 bases lay between the germline ends. From germline, CDR1 is MNHEY and CDR2 SVGEGT. This CDR3 contains 14 residues. For the CDR3, the DNA is TGTGCCAGCAGGAGTAGACTTGGCTACAATGAGCAGTTCTTC. Amino acid sequence: CASRSRLGYNEQFF.

The chain links TRBV5-1 to TRBJ2-7; possibly TRBD1 for D (6 bases). V lost 4 bases to trimming and J lost 7 bases, with 12 bases between them. CDR3 length: 12 amino acids. Germline V gives CDR1 SGHRS, CDR2 YFSETQ. CDR3 in DNA: TGCGCCAGCAGCGAGGGACAAGGGGAGCAGTACTTC. It specifies CASSEGQGEQYF.

This clonotype turned up a few times. The gene calls are TRBV7-2 and TRBJ1-6; D gene ambiguous. Trimming pared 4 bases from V and 0 bases from J, leaving 4 bases between. Germline V lookup: CDR1 SGHTA, CDR2 FQGNSA. CDR3 length equals 14 residues. The CDR3 sequence is CASSSLSYNSPLHF. The CDR3 coding sequence is TGTGCCAGCAGCTCACTCTCCTATAATTCACCCCTCCACTTT.

In its sample, this clonotype was seen a few times. The rearrangement uses TRBV7-7 and TRBJ2-1, with D uncertain. The CDR3 consists of 13 residues. CDR1 and CDR2 from the germline V gene are SSHAT and FNYEAQ (reference sequence). Trimming left V 4 bases short and J 5 bases short, with 9 bases between. In DNA, the CDR3 is TGTGCCAGCAGCTCCTCACTAAACAATGAGCAGTTCTTC. Its translation is CASSSSLNNEQFF. Filled out from reference TRBV7-7 and TRBJ2-1, the complete variable domain reads GAGVSQSPRYKVTKRGQDVTLRCDPISSHATLYWYQQALGQGPEFLTYFNYEAQPDKSGLPSDRFSAERPEGSISTLTIQRTEQRDSAMYRCASSSSLNNEQFFGPGTRLTVL.

Many counts were recorded for this clonotype. The chain links TRBV28 to TRBJ2-7; D remains ambiguous. Per the germline V gene, CDR1 is MDHEN and CDR2 is SYDVKM. There are 13 residues in the CDR3. Trimming took 6 bases from V and 1 from J, leaving 10 bases between them. As DNA, the CDR3 is TGTGCCAGCAGGTCGACACATTCCTACGAGCAGTACTTC. Translation: CASRSTHSYEQYF.

This clonotype was seen repeatedly, ten times or more. This chain uses TRBV18 with TRBJ1-2; 8 nucleotides align to TRBD1. V shed 4 bases, J shed 7 bases, and the junction held 5 bases outside the gene matches. Germline V gives CDR1 KGHSH, CDR2 LQKENI. The CDR3 loop spans 13 amino acids. CDR3 bases: TGTGCCAGCTCACAGGACAGGGTGGCTGGCTACACCTTC. Protein product: CASSQDRVAGYTF.

This clonotype has at least ten counts. This rearrangement joins TRBV4-1 to TRBJ2-5; 11 bases map to TRBD2. CDR1 is MGHRA, CDR2 YSYEKL, per germline. V trimming: 4 bases; J trimming: 2 bases; junction bases outside the gene matches: 6. This CDR3 contains 16 residues. The CDR3, as DNA: TGCGCCAGCAGCCTAGCCGGGACTAGCGGACAAGAGACCCAGTACTTC. Translating it yields CASSLAGTSGQETQYF.

About this clonotype itself: This is likely a read error, given that the CDR3 carries no conserved phenylalanine or tryptophan at its end. This sequence joins TRBV10-1 and TRBJ2-3; perhaps TRBD1 as D (6 bases). Germline loops: CDR1 WNHNN, CDR2 SYGVQD (reference sequence). The CDR3 runs 13 residues. Trimming took 6 bases from V and 4 from J, leaving 11 bases between them. The CDR3 is CASSTGPPDTQYL. CDR3 sequence (DNA): TGCGCCAGCAGCACAGGGCCCCCAGATACGCAGTATTTA.

This clonotype was counted between two and nine times. V gene TRBV5-1 combines with J gene TRBJ2-7, with a possible D match to TRBD1 (5 bases). Germline V CDR1 and CDR2: SGHRS, YFSETQ. V lost 0 bases and J 2 bases, leaving 9 bases between the germline ends. The CDR3 totals 14 residues. The CDR3 sequence is CASSLDRPPYEQYF. The CDR3, as DNA: TGCGCCAGCAGCTTGGACAGGCCCCCCTACGAGCAGTACTTC.

This clonotype was seen ten or more times. The chain joins TRBV7-2 to TRBJ2-2; TRBD1 is a possible D gene (6 bases). CDR3 length: 13 amino acids. Germline V CDR1 and CDR2: SGHTA, FQGNSA. V lost 5 bases, J lost 7 bases, and 11 bases lay in between. The CDR3, as DNA: TGTGCCAGCAGCCTAGTACAGGGCGGGGAGCTGTTTTTT. Translation: CASSLVQGGELFF. Filled out from reference TRBV7-2 and TRBJ2-2, the complete variable domain reads GAGVSQSPSNKVTEKGKDVELRCDPISGHTALYWYRQSLGQGLEFLIYFQGNSAPDKSGLPSDRFSAERTGGSVSTLTIQRTQQEDSAVYLCASSLVQGGELFFGEGSRLTVL.